The 16 T cell receptor beta chains listed next were all sequenced from one sample in a study of CD8 T cells in ankylosing spondylitis. One entry per CDR3 protein, called by TCRdb with MiXCR from the 5' RACE reads. This sample carries 350,000 to 450,000 distinct CDR3 sequences, 20% to 25% of them seen once, and the ten largest clones take approximately 14%. The sequenced material came from blood, either unsorted or a sorted T cell fraction (not recorded which). Source of these receptors: a male donor with ankylosing spondylitis or in good health (not recorded which).

The CDR3 here is CASSLFPEDKNTGELFF. In DNA form, the CDR3 reads TGTGCCAGCAGCTTATTTCCCGAGGATAAGAACACCGGGGAGCTGTTTTTT. The V and J genes are TRBV11-2 and TRBJ2-2; D gene uncertain. V was clipped by 2 bases and J by 1 base, with 14 bases between them. The CDR3 is 17 residues long. Germline CDR1 and CDR2: SGHAT and FQNNGV.

Only a few counts were recorded for this clonotype. V and J are TRBV11-2 and TRBJ2-2; 8 nucleotides agree with TRBD2. Germline values: CDR1 SGHAT, CDR2 FQNNGV. The length of the CDR3 is 17 residues. The V and J ends lost 2 bases and 6 bases, in that order; junction bases with no gene match: 11. CDR3 DNA sequence: TGTGCCAGCAGCTTAATGGTAGCGGGGCCGCTCGCCGGGGAGCTGTTTTTT. Its protein is CASSLMVAGPLAGELFF.

This clonotype was counted between two and nine times. This chain joins TRBV10-3 and TRBJ2-3; a weak D match, TRBD2 (7 bases). Per the germline V gene, CDR1 is ENHRY and CDR2 is SYGVKD. The ends were cut back, 4 bases at V and 2 bases at J, with 10 bases in the middle. The length of the CDR3 is 14 residues. The CDR3 DNA follows: TGTGCCATCAGTGCGGGGGGCTACACAGATACGCAGTATTTT. Its protein is CAISAGGYTDTQYF.

The chain links TRBV4-1 to TRBJ1-4; D is uncertain. The CDR3 is 13 residues long. Deletions cut 0 bases from V and 8 bases from J, with 7 bases between. The germline V gene encodes CDR1 MGHRA and CDR2 YSYEKL. CDR3 region: CASSQEGYEKLFF. The DNA for the CDR3 is TGCGCCAGCAGCCAAGAAGGGTACGAAAAACTGTTTTTT.

This clonotype was detected only a few times. The chain employs TRBV20-1 and TRBJ2-7; 12 nucleotides match TRBD1. In germline, CDR1 is DFQATT, CDR2 SNEGSKA (reference sequence). Trimming at V came to 0 bases and at J to 4 bases, leaving 10 bases not matched to a gene. This CDR3 spans 17 amino acids. The CDR3 is CSARDSGQGAVGYEQYF. The DNA of the CDR3 is TGCAGTGCTAGAGATTCGGGACAGGGGGCAGTCGGGTACGAGCAGTACTTC.

This clonotype was picked up a small number of times. The gene calls are TRBV10-3 and TRBJ2-2; 7 bases agree with TRBD1. The germline gives CDR1 ENHRY, CDR2 SYGVKD. The junction had 6 bases not matched to a gene; V was cut back by 3 bases and J by 5 bases. The CDR3 contains 15 residues. CDR3: CAISDTGQLTGELFF. In DNA form, the CDR3 reads TGTGCCATCAGTGATACGGGACAGTTAACCGGGGAGCTGTTTTTT.

The chain couples TRBV6-6 to TRBJ2-1, with no clear D. V shed 0 bases and J shed 5 bases, with 5 bases lying between them. CDR1 and CDR2 (germline): MNHNY, SVGAGI (reference sequence). The CDR3 has 13 residues. CDR3: CASSYSLDNEQFF. Written as DNA, the CDR3 is TGTGCCAGCAGTTACTCGCTAGACAATGAGCAGTTCTTC.

This chain links TRBV21-1 with TRBJ2-3; TRBD1 was called by the table and not checked on the DNA. TRBV21-1 is assigned pseudogene status. There are 18 residues in the CDR3. In DNA, the CDR3 is TGTGCCAGCAGCAAACGTCGGACAGGGGGGGCCCGCACAGATACGCAGTATTTT. Its protein product is CASSKRRTGGARTDTQYF.

Only a few counts were recorded for this clonotype. The chain combines TRBV15 with TRBJ1-1, with D hard to call. Germline V gene data show CDR1 as LNHNV and CDR2 as YYDKDF (reference sequence). This CDR3 contains 13 residues. V lost 4 bases and J 4 bases, leaving 10 bases between the germline ends. The CDR3 here is CATSTRGLTEAFF. The CDR3 coding sequence is TGTGCCACCAGCACCCGGGGTCTCACTGAAGCTTTCTTT.

In this sample, this clonotype turned up a few times. The chain is built from TRBV18 and TRBJ2-7, with TRBD1 matching over 8 bases. The length of the CDR3 is 16 residues. The germline V gene encodes CDR1 KGHSH and CDR2 LQKENI. V was pared by 6 bases and J by 0 bases, with 10 bases of the junction left unmatched. CDR3 sequence (DNA): TGTGCCAGCTCCCCAAGGGACAGGTTCAGCTCCTACGAGCAGTACTTC. Translating gives CASSPRDRFSSYEQYF. Variable domain in full (rest from reference TRBV18 and TRBJ2-7): NAGVMQNPRHLVRRRGQEARLRCSPMKGHSHVYWYRQLPEEGLKFMVYLQKENIIDESGMPKERFSAEFPKEGPSILRIQQVVRGDSAAYFCASSPRDRFSSYEQYFGPGTRLTVT.

DNA of the CDR3: TGCAGCGTTGAAGGTTGGGATGAGGAGACCCAGTACTTC. It encodes CSVEGWDEETQYF. The rearrangement links TRBV29-1 to TRBJ2-5, with D unclear. Trimming removed 1 base from V and 5 bases from J, with 11 bases in between. This CDR3 is built from 13 residues. CDR1 SQVTM and CDR2 ANQGSEA come from the germline V gene.

The chain uses TRBV9 and TRBJ2-1; TRBD2 agrees at 11 bases. With V trimmed by 5 bases and J by 8 bases, 12 bases remained unmatched. The V gene's germline CDR1 is SGDLS and CDR2 YYNGEE. The CDR3 spans 16 residues. The CDR3 DNA sequence: TGTGCCAGCAGTTATAGCGGGGGGGCCCCGACCGATGAGCAGTTCTTC. Its protein product is CASSYSGGAPTDEQFF.

The chain has TRBV10-2 and TRBJ2-1; TRBD2 matches at 10 bases. V was pared by 3 bases and J by 9 bases, with 8 bases of the junction left unmatched. The CDR3 is made up of 15 amino acids. Germline CDR1 and CDR2: WSHSY and SAAADI. CDR3 residues: CASSDSGGAGSEQFF. CDR3 DNA: TGCGCCAGCAGTGACAGCGGGGGGGCGGGGAGTGAGCAGTTCTTC.

The chain carries TRBV13 and TRBJ2-7, with TRBD1 identical over 10 bases. J was trimmed by 4 bases and V by 5 bases; bases with no gene match: 11. The CDR3 runs to 16 residues. Germline-derived CDR1 and CDR2 are PRHDT and FYEKMQ (reference sequence). The chain's CDR3 is CASSPPGDRGLYEQYF. CDR3 DNA sequence: TGTGCCAGCAGCCCCCCCGGGGACAGGGGTCTTTACGAGCAGTACTTC.

This clonotype showed up just a few times. This chain joins TRBV29-1 and TRBJ1-2; no definite D call. Per germline, CDR1 SQVTM and CDR2 ANQGSEA. With 7 bases removed from V and 4 bases from J, the gap between germline ends came to 10 bases. This CDR3 is 11 amino acids long. The CDR3 DNA is TGCAGCGCTTCCGTTGGCTATGGCTACACCTTC. It encodes CSASVGYGYTF.

J is TRBJ2-1 and V is TRBV30; D unresolved. The germline CDR1 and CDR2 sequences are GTSNPN and SVGIG (reference sequence). Trimming shortened V by 2 bases and J by 3 bases, and 8 bases separated the two germline ends. The CDR3 has 13 residues. The CDR3, as DNA: TGTGCCTGGAGTCCCGGAGACTACAATGAGCAGTTCTTC. Translated: CAWSPGDYNEQFF.